This TCR beta chain was recorded in a study of cytomegalovirus exposure and HLA in healthy donors. Trimming removed 0 bases from V and 6 bases from J, with 14 bases in between. The CDR3 contains 16 residues. The germline V gene has CDR1 LGHNA and CDR2 YSLEER. The study ran its PCR with 60 Vbeta and 13 Jbeta primers. Sequencing was performed with immunoSEQ multiplex PCR; in TCRdb, only in-frame clones are kept and a portion is missing. The top ten hold roughly 1.4% of the sample, which has about 180,000 clones, around 80% seen once. The sample consisted of PBMCs. The chain combines TRBV4-3 with TRBJ2-2; TRBD1 might be the D (5 bases). The TCR originated in a man between 40 and 49 years old in good health and CMV-seronegative. The CDR3 here is CASSQDGKGVAGELFF. CDR3 bases: TGCGCCAGCAGCCAAGATGGGAAAGGGGTGGCCGGGGAGCTGTTTTTT.